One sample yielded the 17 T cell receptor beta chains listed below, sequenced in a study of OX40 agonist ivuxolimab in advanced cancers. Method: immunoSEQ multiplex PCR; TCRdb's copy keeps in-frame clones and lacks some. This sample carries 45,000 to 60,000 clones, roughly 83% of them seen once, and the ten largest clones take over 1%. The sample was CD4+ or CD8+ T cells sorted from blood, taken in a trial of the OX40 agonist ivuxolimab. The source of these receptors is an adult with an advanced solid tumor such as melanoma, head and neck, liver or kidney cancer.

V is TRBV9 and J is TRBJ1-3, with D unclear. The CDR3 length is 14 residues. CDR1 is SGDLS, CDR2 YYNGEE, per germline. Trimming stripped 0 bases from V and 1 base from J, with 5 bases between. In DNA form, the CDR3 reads TGTGCCAGCAGCGTAGAACAATCTGGAAACACCATATATTTT. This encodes CASSVEQSGNTIYF.

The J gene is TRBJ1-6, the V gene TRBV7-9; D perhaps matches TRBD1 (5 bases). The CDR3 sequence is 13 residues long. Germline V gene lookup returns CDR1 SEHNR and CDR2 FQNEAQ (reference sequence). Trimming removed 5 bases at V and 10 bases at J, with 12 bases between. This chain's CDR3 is CASSAREVSPLHF. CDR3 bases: TGTGCCAGCAGCGCCAGGGAGGTATCACCCCTCCACTTT. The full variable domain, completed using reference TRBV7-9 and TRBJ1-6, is DTGVSQNPRHKITKRGQNVTFRCDPISEHNRLYWYRQTLGQGPEFLTYFQNEAQLEKSRLLSDRFSAERPKGSFSTLEIQRTEQGDSAMYLCASSAREVSPLHFGNGTRLTVT.

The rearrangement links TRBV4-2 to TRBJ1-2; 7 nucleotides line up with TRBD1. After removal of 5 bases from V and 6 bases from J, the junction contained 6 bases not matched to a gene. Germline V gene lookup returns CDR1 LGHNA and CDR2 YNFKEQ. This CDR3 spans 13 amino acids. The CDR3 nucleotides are TGTGCCAGCAGCGACAGGGAGGACGATGGCTACACCTTC. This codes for CASSDREDDGYTF.

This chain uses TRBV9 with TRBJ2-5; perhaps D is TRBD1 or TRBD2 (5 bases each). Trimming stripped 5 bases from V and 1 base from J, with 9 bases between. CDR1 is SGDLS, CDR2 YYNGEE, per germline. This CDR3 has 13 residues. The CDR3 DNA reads TGTGCCAGCAGTCGGGGACCCCAAGAGACCCAGTACTTC. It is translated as CASSRGPQETQYF.

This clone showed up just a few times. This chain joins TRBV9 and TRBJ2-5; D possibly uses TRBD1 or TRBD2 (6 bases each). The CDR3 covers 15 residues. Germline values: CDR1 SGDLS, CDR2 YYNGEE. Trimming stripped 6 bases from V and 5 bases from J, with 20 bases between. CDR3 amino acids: CASNQVGGIWETQYF. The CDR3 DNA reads TGTGCCAGCAACCAGGTGGGGGGCATATGGGAGACCCAGTACTTC.

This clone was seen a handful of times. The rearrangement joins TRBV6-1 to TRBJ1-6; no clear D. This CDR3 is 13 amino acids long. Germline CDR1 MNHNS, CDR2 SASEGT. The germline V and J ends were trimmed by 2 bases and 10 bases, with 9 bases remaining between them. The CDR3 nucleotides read TGTGCCAGCAGTGAACTTGCCTCGTCACCCCTCCACTTT. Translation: CASSELASSPLHF.

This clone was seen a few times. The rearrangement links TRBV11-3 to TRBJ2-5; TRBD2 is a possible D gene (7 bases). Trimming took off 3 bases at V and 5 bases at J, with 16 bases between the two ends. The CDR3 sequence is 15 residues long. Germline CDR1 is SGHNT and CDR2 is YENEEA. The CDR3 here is CASSLGGGRLETQYF. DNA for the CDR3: TGTGCCAGCAGCTTGGGGGGCGGGAGATTGGAGACCCAGTACTTC.

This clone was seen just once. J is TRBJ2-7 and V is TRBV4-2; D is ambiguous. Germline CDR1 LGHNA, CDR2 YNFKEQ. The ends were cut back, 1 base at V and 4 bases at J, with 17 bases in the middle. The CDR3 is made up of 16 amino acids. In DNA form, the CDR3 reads TGTGCCAGCAGCCAAGTTGGTACCACCCCAGGTTACGAGCAGTACTTC. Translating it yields CASSQVGTTPGYEQYF.

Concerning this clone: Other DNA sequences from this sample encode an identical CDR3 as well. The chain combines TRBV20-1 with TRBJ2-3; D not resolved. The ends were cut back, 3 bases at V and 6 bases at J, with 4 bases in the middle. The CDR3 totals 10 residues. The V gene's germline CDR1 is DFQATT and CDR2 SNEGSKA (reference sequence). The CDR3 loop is CSARTDTQYF. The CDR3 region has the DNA TGCAGTGCTAGGACGGATACGCAGTATTTT.

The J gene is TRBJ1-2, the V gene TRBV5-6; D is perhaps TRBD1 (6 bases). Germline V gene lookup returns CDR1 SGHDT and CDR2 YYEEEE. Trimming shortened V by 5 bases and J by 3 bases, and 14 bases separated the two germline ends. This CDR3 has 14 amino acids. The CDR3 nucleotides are TGTGCCAGCAGTCGCGACAGGTCTGACTATGGCTACACCTTC. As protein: CASSRDRSDYGYTF.

CDR3 coding DNA: TGTGCCAGCAGTTTATCCTTCGGGACGGGCGACACAGATACGCAGTATTTT. Translation: CASSLSFGTGDTDTQYF. The V and J genes are TRBV28 and TRBJ2-3; either TRBD1 or TRBD2 may fit D (5 bases each). Trimming left V 1 base short and J 2 bases short, with 16 bases between. The CDR3 has 17 residues. Looked up from germline, CDR1 is MDHEN and CDR2 is SYDVKM.

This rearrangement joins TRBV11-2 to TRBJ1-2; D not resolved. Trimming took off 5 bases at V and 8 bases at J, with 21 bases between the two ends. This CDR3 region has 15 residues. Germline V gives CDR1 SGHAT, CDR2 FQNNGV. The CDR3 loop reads CASSPIKWGPGGYTF. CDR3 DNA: TGTGCCAGCAGCCCAATAAAGTGGGGTCCGGGGGGCTACACCTTC.

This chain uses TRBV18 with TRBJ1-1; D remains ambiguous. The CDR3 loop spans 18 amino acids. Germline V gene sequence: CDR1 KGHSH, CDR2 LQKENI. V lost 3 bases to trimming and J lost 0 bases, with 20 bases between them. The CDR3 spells CASSPFTADSVMNTEAFF. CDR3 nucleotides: TGTGCCAGCTCACCGTTTACAGCAGATTCAGTGATGAACACTGAAGCTTTCTTT.

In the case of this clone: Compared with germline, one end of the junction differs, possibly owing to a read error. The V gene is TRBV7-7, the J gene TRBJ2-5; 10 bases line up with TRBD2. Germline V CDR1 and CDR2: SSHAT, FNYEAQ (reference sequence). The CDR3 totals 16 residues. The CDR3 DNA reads TGTGCTAGCAGCTTAGTAGCGGGAGGATACCAAGAGACCCAGTACTTC. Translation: CASSLVAGGYQETQYF. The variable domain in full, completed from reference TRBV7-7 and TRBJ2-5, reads GAGVSQSPRYKVTKRGQDVTLRCDPISSHATLYWYQQALGQGPEFLTYFNYEAQPDKSGLPSDRFSAERPEGSISTLTIQRTEQRDSAMYRCASSLVAGGYQETQYFGPGTRLLVL.

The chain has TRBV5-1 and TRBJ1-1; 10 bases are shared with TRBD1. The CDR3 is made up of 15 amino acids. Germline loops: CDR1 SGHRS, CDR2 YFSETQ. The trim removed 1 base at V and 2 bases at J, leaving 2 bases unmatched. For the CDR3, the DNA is TGCGCCAGCAGCTTGATGACAGGGGGCAACACTGAAGCTTTCTTT. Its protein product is CASSLMTGGNTEAFF. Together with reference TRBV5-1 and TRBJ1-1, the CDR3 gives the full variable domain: KAGVTQTPRYLIKTRGQQVTLSCSPISGHRSVSWYQQTPGQGLQFLFEYFSETQRNKGNFPGRFSGRQFSNSRSEMNVSTLELGDSALYLCASSLMTGGNTEAFFGQGTRLTVV.

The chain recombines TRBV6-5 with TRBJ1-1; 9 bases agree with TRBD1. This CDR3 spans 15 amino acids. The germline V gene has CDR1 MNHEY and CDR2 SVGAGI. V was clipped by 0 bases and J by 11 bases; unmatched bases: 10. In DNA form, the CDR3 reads TGTGCCAGCAGTTACTCGAATGGGGGGACAGGGACGGCTTTCTTT. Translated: CASSYSNGGTGTAFF.

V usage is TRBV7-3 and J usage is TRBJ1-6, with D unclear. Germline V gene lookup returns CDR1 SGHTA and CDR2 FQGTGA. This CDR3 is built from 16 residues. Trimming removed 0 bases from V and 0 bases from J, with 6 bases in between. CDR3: CASSLTGSSYNSPLHF. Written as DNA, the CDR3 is TGTGCCAGCAGCTTAACGGGCAGCTCCTATAATTCACCCCTCCACTTT.